Listed below are T cell receptor beta chains from one sample, sequenced in a study of blood T cell repertoires in COVID-19. The method was immunoSEQ multiplex PCR; TCRdb's version includes in-frame clones alone and lacks a portion of them. The data contain around 32,000 clones, about 86% of them seen just once; the ten biggest clones take up 4.5% to 6.5%. The specimen was peripheral blood. The receptors stem from a woman older than 75 with active or convalescent COVID-19. Each CDR3 is given with its conserved first and last residue. The order of the fields is V gene, J gene, clone size, D gene, CDR3 protein, CDR3 DNA. The D gene is left open where the match is weak. Clone size is stated in some rows and not others, as once, few, many or a class when expanded.

TRBV4-3	TRBJ2-4	NA	NA	CASSQVVQGNIQYF	TGCGCCAGCAGCCAAGTTGTACAGGGAAACATTCAGTACTTC
TRBV5-1	TRBJ1-3	NA	TRBD1	CASSATGASGNTIYF	TGCGCCAGCAGTGCGACAGGGGCCTCTGGAAACACCATATATTTT
TRBV25-1	TRBJ2-7	once	NA	CASSEFRQGIYEQYF	TGTGCCAGCAGTGAATTCAGGCAGGGGATCTACGAGCAGTACTTC
TRBV29-1	TRBJ1-5	NA	TRBD1	CSVLDRVGQPQHF	TGCAGCGTCCTTGACAGGGTTGGTCAGCCCCAGCATTTT
TRBV4-2	TRBJ1-6	NA	NA	CASSPLGGAQGGSPLHF	TGTGCCAGCAGCCCCCTGGGAGGGGCCCAAGGGGGTTCACCCCTCCACTTT
TRBV5-1	TRBJ1-3	NA	NA	CASSSDGQSSGNTIYF	TGCGCCAGCAGCTCGGACGGACAGAGCTCTGGAAACACCATATATTTT
TRBV28	TRBJ1-2	NA	NA	CASTRDYGYTF	TGTGCCAGCACCAGGGACTATGGCTACACCTTC
TRBV30	TRBJ1-6	NA	TRBD1	CAWRGDRITSPLHF	TGTGCCTGGAGAGGGGACAGGATTACATCACCCCTCCACTTT
TRBV6-2/TRBV6-3	TRBJ2-7	NA	NA	CASSSRLEQYF	TGTGCCAGCAGTTCGAGACTCGAGCAGTACTTC
TRBV30	TRBJ2-7	NA	TRBD2	CAWSPTRLAGRYEQYF	TGTGCCTGGAGCCCCACGAGATTAGCGGGGAGGTACGAGCAGTACTTC
TRBV3-1/TRBV3-2	TRBJ1-5	few	NA	CASSQDRGQPQHF	TGTGCCAGCAGCCAAGATCGCGGTCAGCCCCAGCATTTT
TRBV27	TRBJ2-2	NA	NA	CASRPGQSNTGELFF	TGTGCCAGCAGACCGGGACAATCGAACACCGGGGAGCTGTTTTTT
TRBV19	TRBJ1-2	NA	NA	CASSLRQEEFVYGYTF	TGTGCCAGTAGTTTACGACAGGAAGAATTTGTCTATGGCTACACCTTC
TRBV7-9	TRBJ2-3	NA	NA	CASSPPADTQYF	TGTGCCAGCAGCCCTCCGGCAGATACGCAGTATTTT
TRBV5-1	TRBJ2-1	NA	NA	CASSLRGNRDEQFF	TGCGCCAGCAGCTTGAGGGGGAATAGAGATGAGCAGTTCTTC
TRBV7-8	TRBJ1-2	NA	NA	CAISGRASVTDGYTF	TGTGCCATCAGTGGCAGGGCTTCCGTAACTGATGGCTACACCTTC
TRBV2	TRBJ1-5	once	NA	CASSGTGYSNQPQHF	TGTGCCAGCAGTGGTACAGGGTATAGCAATCAGCCCCAGCATTTT